These T cell receptor beta chains were read from a single sample in a study of cytomegalovirus exposure and HLA in healthy donors. Generated by immunoSEQ multiplex PCR, the TCRdb table keeps only in-frame clones and is missing some. The sample holds 130,000 to 150,000 clones; approximately 91% are singletons and the top ten take about 0.7%. Specimen: PBMCs. These receptors originate from a man aged 18 to 30 in good health and CMV-seronegative. The CDR3 runs from the conserved cysteine through the conserved F or W. D genes are given only for firm matches. Size is omitted from some rows. Given values are once, few, many or a class for expanded clones.

J | D | size | V | DNA | CDR3
TRBJ1-1 | TRBD1 | once | TRBV5-1 | TGCGCCAGCAGCTCCGGACAGGGGAACACTGAAGCTTTCTTT | CASSSGQGNTEAFF
TRBJ2-1 | - | few | TRBV5-6 | TGTGCCAGCAGCGTACTTCGGGAGTCCCCGGGGGATGAGCAGTTCTTC | CASSVLRESPGDEQFF
TRBJ1-2 | TRBD1 | - | TRBV28 | TGTGCCAGCAAAGATGGCCAGACAGGGCAGACCTATGGCTACACCTTC | CASKDGQTGQTYGYTF
TRBJ2-6 | - | - | TRBV11-2 | TGTGCCAGCCCCGGGTCCTCTGGGGCCAACGTCCTGACTTTC | CASPGSSGANVLTF
TRBJ2-7 | - | once | TRBV19 | TGTGCCAGTAGTATAGGGAGCGGGCCGTACGAGCAGTACTTC | CASSIGSGPYEQYF
TRBJ1-1 | - | few | TRBV7-2 | TGTGCCAGCAGTCCCCCGGGGGGGAACACTGAAGCTTTCTTT | CASSPPGGNTEAFF
TRBJ2-1 | - | - | TRBV27 | TGTGCCAGCAGTTTATCAAGGACTTCCTACAATGAGCAGTTCTTC | CASSLSRTSYNEQFF
TRBJ2-7 | - | - | TRBV5-1 | TGCGCCAGCAGCTTGGGGCGGACAAGCCCAACCTTAGTCTACGAGCAGTACTTC | CASSLGRTSPTLVYEQYF
TRBJ1-1 | - | - | TRBV27 | TGTGCCAGCAGTTTATCGATGTTGCGGGAAGCTTTCTTT | CASSLSMLREAFF
TRBJ2-7 | TRBD2 | - | TRBV9 | TGTGCCAGCAGCGCCTACGGGGGGGCAGGTTACGAGCAGTACTTC | CASSAYGGAGYEQYF
TRBJ1-1 | - | once | TRBV14 | TGTGCCAGCAGCCCCACAAACACTGAAGCTTTCTTT | CASSPTNTEAFF
TRBJ2-1 | TRBD2 | - | TRBV6-1 | TGTGCCAGCATACTTCGGCTAGCGGGTAACAATGAGCAGTTCTTC | CASILRLAGNNEQFF
TRBJ1-1 | - | - | TRBV4-3 | TGCGCCAGCAGCCAGGAGGGACTTCCTAACACTGAAGCTTTCTTT | CASSQEGLPNTEAFF
TRBJ2-7 | - | - | TRBV4-1 | TGCGCCAGCAGCCAAGATAGTAAGGGGGCAGGGAGGCGATCCTACGAGCAGTACTTC | CASSQDSKGAGRRSYEQYF
TRBJ1-4 | - | - | TRBV14 | TGTGCCAGCAGCCAGGAGGGTTTTAATGAAAAACTGTTTTTT | CASSQEGFNEKLFF
TRBJ2-3 | TRBD1 | - | TRBV7-9 | TGTGCCAGCAGCTTGGGGACAGGCACAGATACGCAGTATTTT | CASSLGTGTDTQYF
TRBJ1-2 | - | - | TRBV11-2 | TGTGCCAGCAGCTTGGGCAGCATAGCTAACTATGGCTACACCTTC | CASSLGSIANYGYTF
TRBJ2-2 | - | - | TRBV21-1 | TGTGCCAGCAGCAAAAATGATGAGGGACAGAACAACACCGGGGAGCTGTTTTTT | CASSKNDEGQNNTGELFF
TRBJ1-1 | - | - | TRBV4-3 | TGCGCCAGCAGCCACCAGGGATTCGCTGAAGCTTTCTTT | CASSHQGFAEAFF
TRBJ2-1 | TRBD2 | - | TRBV7-6 | TGTGCCAGCAGCTTATGGTCGGGAGGCGTCAATGAGCAGTTCTTC | CASSLWSGGVNEQFF
TRBJ2-3 | TRBD2 | - | TRBV7-9 | TGTGCCAGCACCTCACGACTAGCGGGGATTACAGATACGCAGTATTTT | CASTSRLAGITDTQYF
TRBJ1-3 | TRBD1 | - | TRBV18 | TGTGCCAGCTCACCAGACAGGGCCCGCGGCACCATATATTTT | CASSPDRARGTIYF
TRBJ2-1 | - | - | TRBV11-3 | TGTGCCAGCAGCCCTCAGGGAAGAGATCGGAATGAGCAGTTCTTC | CASSPQGRDRNEQFF